This T cell receptor beta chain was captured by sequencing in a study of graft-versus-host responses after intestinal transplantation. Background on the study: Transplant types were multivisceral, liver-intestinal, or isolated intestinal.

Whole-study results and caveats: HvG clone declines early post-transplant were associated with peak circulating GvH levels.

The V segment lost 3 bases and the J segment 9 bases; nucleotides outside the gene matches: 13. The length of the CDR3 is 15 residues. CDR1 and CDR2 (germline): KGHSH, LQKENI. The researchers put approximately 200,000 CFSE-labeled responder cells into plates with approximately 200,000 irradiated, violet-dye-labeled stimulator cells. The data were produced by immunoSEQ multiplex PCR, yet TCRdb's version contains in-frame clones alone and is incomplete. The sample consists of about 21,000 clones, approximately 60% of them appearing once. The source of this sequence is a human patient who received an intestinal transplant. Specimen: alloreactive CD4+ T cells from a mixed lymphocyte reaction culture, collected before intestinal transplant. The sample's subset: CFSE-low proliferating T cells sorted from approximately six-day pre-transplant mixed lymphocyte reaction (GvH or HvG direction). This chain connects TRBV18 to TRBJ2-5, with 7 bases that match TRBD1. The CDR3 DNA reads TGTGCCAGCTCACCCTCCGGACAGGCTTCAGCGGCCCAGTACTTC. This translates into CASSPSGQASAAQYF.